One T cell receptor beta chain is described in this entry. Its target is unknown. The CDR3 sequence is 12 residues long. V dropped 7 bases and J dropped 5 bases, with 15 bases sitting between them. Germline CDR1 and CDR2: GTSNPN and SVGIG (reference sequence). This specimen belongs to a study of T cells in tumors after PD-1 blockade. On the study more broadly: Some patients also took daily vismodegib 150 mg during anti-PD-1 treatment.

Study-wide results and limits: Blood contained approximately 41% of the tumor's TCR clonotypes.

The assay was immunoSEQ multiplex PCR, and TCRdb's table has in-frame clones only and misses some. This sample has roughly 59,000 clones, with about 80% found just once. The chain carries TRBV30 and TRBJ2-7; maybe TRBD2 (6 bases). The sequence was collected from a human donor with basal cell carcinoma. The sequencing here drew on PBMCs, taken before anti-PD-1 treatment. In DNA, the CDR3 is TGTGCCTTCTCAACACGGGGGAACGAGCAGTACTTC. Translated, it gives CAFSTRGNEQYF.